This T cell receptor beta chain was identified in a study of Graves' ophthalmopathy and Graves' hyperthyroidism. Points from the study as a whole: Predictions made by the model for ophthalmopathy progression reached 65% to 71% sensitivity and around 72% specificity. Separation of ophthalmopathy from stable hyperthyroidism was achieved by a 13-signature model, at approximately 90% sensitivity and 81.08% specificity.

Clinicians made diagnoses from clinical symptoms, serum thyroxine, TRAb, thyroid ultrasound and orbital computed tomography. The study amplified TCR beta CDR3 regions using RNA transcripts. First-round RT-PCR employed HTBI primers, with a second-round multiplex PCR after it. A single record per CDR3 protein comes from TCRdb applying MiXCR to the multiplex PCR reads. The sample contains about half a million distinct CDR3 sequences, around 15% of which appear only once. The CDR3 sequence is 14 residues long. Trimming shortened V by 4 bases and J by 0 bases, and 7 bases separated the two germline ends. Germline CDR1 and CDR2: MNHNS and SASEGT. The table lists this clonotype with many counts. Its antigen is not identified.

The specimen sequenced was blood. This TCR was sampled from a woman younger than 45 with Graves' ophthalmopathy. The chain carries TRBV6-1 and TRBJ2-4; D is ambiguous. In DNA, the CDR3 is TGTGCCAGCAGTGGGACCGCAGCCAAAAACATTCAGTACTTC. Its translation: CASSGTAAKNIQYF.